The entry below gives a single T cell receptor beta chain sequence along with its context. Seattle patient enrollment occurred during active infection, with longitudinal follow-up thereafter. The sample is drawn from a study of blood T cell repertoires in COVID-19. In the study overall: Acute and convalescent COVID-19 samples came from the United States, Italy and Spain.

The V and J ends lost 6 bases and 5 bases respectively, with 17 bases between them. CDR1 is KGHSH, CDR2 LQKENI, per germline. CDR3 length: 15 amino acids. Per the original data handling: Counts of nucleated cells, estimated from reference gene primer amplification, were obtained. Measured with immunoSEQ multiplex PCR; TCRdb has only the in-frame clones, and not every one. The DNA was the basis for D and trimming; V, J and clone size are from that table. This repertoire shows hundreds of thousands of clones, 88% found once; its top ten account for about 7%. This rearrangement joins TRBV18 to TRBJ2-1, with D possibly being TRBD1 (6 bases). Source material: peripheral blood. This receptor was identified in a woman aged 65 to 85 with COVID-19, enrolled during active disease. Here the CDR3 reads CASSTLETGNNEQFF. CDR3 nucleotide sequence: TGTGCCAGCTCGACCTTAGAAACAGGGAACAATGAGCAGTTCTTC.